The source of this T cell receptor (beta chain) is a study of shared clonotypes between healthy human individuals. This CDR3 comprises 15 residues. Germline trimming cut 5 bases from V and 7 bases from J; bases unmatched to any gene: 6. Per the germline V gene, CDR1 is MNHEY and CDR2 is SVGAGI. Measured with immunoSEQ multiplex PCR; TCRdb has only the in-frame clones, and not every one. The data hold 550,000 to 800,000 clones, with roughly 91% observed a single time. The receptor's source is a man between 18 and 29 years old in good health. Some clones in this sample may be carry-over from other donors' samples. The J gene is TRBJ2-1, the V gene TRBV6-5; 12 bases match TRBD2. Material for sequencing was memory CD8+ T cells from PBMCs. Subset given: CD45RO+ cells pooled with CCR7-negative TemRA cells. The DNA of the CDR3 is TGTGCCAGCAGTGCCGGGACTAGCGGGCCGAATGAGCAGTTCTTC. Encoded protein: CASSAGTSGPNEQFF.